The 16 T cell receptor beta chains in this list originate from one sample, sequenced in a study of blood T cell repertoires in COVID-19. Method: immunoSEQ multiplex PCR; TCRdb's copy keeps in-frame clones and lacks some. This table holds roughly 86,000 clones, over 80% found once. Sequencing input: peripheral blood. These receptors were obtained from a man aged 50 or older with acute or convalescent COVID-19.

This sequence joins TRBV19 and TRBJ2-2, with 12 bases aligning to TRBD1. The CDR3 is 15 residues long. Germline V gene lookup returns CDR1 LNHDA and CDR2 SQIVND (reference sequence). V lost 5 bases, J lost 5 bases, and 3 bases stayed unmatched. CDR3 bases: TGTGCCAGTAGTGGGACAGGGGGCTGGACCGGGGAGCTGTTTTTT. Protein product: CASSGTGGWTGELFF.

This clone was counted between two and nine times. The V gene is TRBV11-3, the J gene TRBJ2-1; maybe TRBD2 (6 bases). Germline V gives CDR1 SGHNT, CDR2 YENEEA. Trimming took off 1 base at V and 1 base at J, with 8 bases between the two ends. The CDR3 spans 15 residues. Here the CDR3 DNA reads TGTGCCAGCAGCTTAGGACGGGAGTCCTACAATGAGCAGTTCTTC. Translating it yields CASSLGRESYNEQFF.

This clone has only a few counts. V and J are TRBV5-4 and TRBJ1-6; 7 bases are a match to TRBD1. J lost 7 bases, V lost 4 bases, and 11 bases had no gene match. The germline V gene has CDR1 SGHNT and CDR2 YYREEE (reference sequence). The CDR3 totals 16 residues. CDR3 sequence reads: CASSIETGPGNSPLHF. For the CDR3, the DNA is TGTGCCAGCAGCATAGAGACAGGGCCAGGGAATTCACCCCTCCACTTT.

The chain is built from TRBV5-1 and TRBJ2-3, with D possibly TRBD1 on 5 matching bases. V was shortened by 1 base and J by 2 bases, with 11 bases between the two germline ends. The CDR3 spans 15 residues. Per germline, CDR1 SGHRS and CDR2 YFSETQ. CDR3 bases: TGCGCCAGCAGCTTGTCGGCAGGGCACACAGATACGCAGTATTTT. Amino acid sequence: CASSLSAGHTDTQYF. The whole variable domain, remainder taken from reference TRBV5-1 and TRBJ2-3, is KAGVTQTPRYLIKTRGQQVTLSCSPISGHRSVSWYQQTPGQGLQFLFEYFSETQRNKGNFPGRFSGRQFSNSRSEMNVSTLELGDSALYLCASSLSAGHTDTQYFGPGTRLTVL.

The chain combines TRBV28 with TRBJ2-1; TRBD2 aligns across 8 bases. Per the germline V gene, CDR1 is MDHEN and CDR2 is SYDVKM. The trim removed 1 base at V and 0 bases at J, leaving 2 bases unmatched. This CDR3 is 16 amino acids long. CDR3 region: CASSLFSGSSYNEQFF. The CDR3 nucleotides read TGTGCCAGCAGTTTATTCAGCGGGAGCTCCTACAATGAGCAGTTCTTC. Filled out from reference TRBV28 and TRBJ2-1, the complete variable domain reads DVKVTQSSRYLVKRTGEKVFLECVQDMDHENMFWYRQDPGLGLRLIYFSYDVKMKEKGDIPEGYSVSREKKERFSLILESASTNQTSMYLCASSLFSGSSYNEQFFGPGTRLTVL.

In DNA form, the CDR3 reads TGTGCCAGCAGCATCTCGGGACAGGTCTCAGCTAACTATGGCTACACCTTC. It translates to CASSISGQVSANYGYTF. V usage is TRBV7-2 and J usage is TRBJ1-2; the match to TRBD1 covers 8 bases. The germline CDR1 and CDR2 sequences are SGHTA and FQGNSA. CDR3 size: 17 residues. Trimming removed 5 bases from V and 0 bases from J; junction bases left unmatched: 11.

V and J are TRBV3-1 (or the pseudogene TRBV3-2) and TRBJ2-5; 10 bases line up with TRBD1. CDR1 is LGHDT and CDR2 is YNNKEL in the germline V gene (reference sequence). The CDR3 is 15 amino acids. The V gene end was trimmed by 4 bases and the J gene end by 6 bases; junction bases not matched to a gene: 8. The CDR3 coding sequence is TGTGCCAGCAGCCCAGCCGGGACAGGGGACAAGACCCAGTACTTC. Translating it yields CASSPAGTGDKTQYF.

The chain uses TRBV10-2 and TRBJ2-5; D is possibly TRBD2 (5 bases). Germline values: CDR1 WSHSY, CDR2 SAAADI. The ends were cut back, 4 bases at V and 1 base at J, with 7 bases in the middle. This CDR3 region has 13 residues. CDR3 in DNA: TGCGCCAGCAGTGCAAGCGGCCAAGAGACCCAGTACTTC. Residues: CASSASGQETQYF.

This chain joins TRBV2 and TRBJ1-5; TRBD1 is a possible D gene (5 bases). The V gene lost 4 bases and the J gene lost 3 bases, with 7 bases spanning the gap. The CDR3 length is 13 residues. Germline loops: CDR1 SNHLY, CDR2 FYNNEI. The CDR3 loop is CASSGQNNQPQHF. CDR3 in DNA: TGTGCCAGCAGTGGACAGAACAATCAGCCCCAGCATTTT.

This clone was seen just once. V gene TRBV4-3 combines with J gene TRBJ1-2; 9 bases match TRBD1. Germline trimming cut 6 bases from V and 6 bases from J; bases unmatched to any gene: 8. The CDR3 has 14 amino acids. The germline CDR1 and CDR2 sequences are LGHNA and YSLEER. The CDR3 coding sequence is TGCGCCAGCAGGGAACAGGGGGCAAGCGATGGCTACACCTTC. Translated, it gives CASREQGASDGYTF.

A single count supports this clone. The rearrangement joins TRBV20-1 to TRBJ1-1; TRBD1 agrees at 9 bases. The CDR3 sequence is 15 residues long. Unmatched junction bases numbered 5, after V lost 3 bases and J lost 0 bases. Germline values: CDR1 DFQATT, CDR2 SNEGSKA (reference sequence). CDR3 amino acids: CSASTGQGLNTEAFF. The CDR3 DNA is TGCAGTGCTAGTACAGGACAGGGGTTGAACACTGAAGCTTTCTTT.

The chain uses TRBV5-1 and TRBJ1-1, with 9 bases lining up with TRBD1. The CDR3 is 14 residues long. The germline CDR1 and CDR2 sequences are SGHRS and YFSETQ. V lost 1 base to trimming and J lost 11 bases; unmatched junction nucleotides: 9. The CDR3 is CASSLLQGATGAFF. CDR3 nucleotide sequence: TGCGCCAGCAGCTTGTTACAGGGGGCCACGGGCGCTTTCTTT.

This clone was recorded once. This chain connects TRBV5-1 to TRBJ1-1, with 8 bases matching TRBD1. Per germline, CDR1 SGHRS and CDR2 YFSETQ. The CDR3 extends over 16 amino acids. Losses at the gene ends were 1 base for V and 0 bases for J; bases not matched to a gene: 5. The CDR3 bases are TGCGCCAGCAGCTTGATGACAGGGGCCTTGAACACTGAAGCTTTCTTT. Translation gives CASSLMTGALNTEAFF.

This clone was seen once. The chain employs TRBV6-5 and TRBJ2-7; D unclear. Germline V gene data show CDR1 as MNHEY and CDR2 as SVGAGI. Trimming pared 4 bases from V and 5 bases from J, leaving 12 bases between. There are 13 residues in the CDR3. The CDR3: CASSLTAHHEQYF. The CDR3 nucleotides are TGTGCCAGCAGTTTGACTGCTCACCACGAGCAGTACTTC.

This clone has a single count. At one end the junction does not follow the germline gene, possibly because of a read error. The rearrangement links TRBV7-2 to TRBJ1-1; D call uncertain. CDR1 is SGHTA and CDR2 is FQGNSA in the germline V gene. This CDR3 is 14 amino acids long. The CDR3 region has the DNA TGTGCCAGCAGGTTAGGTTCAGGGAACACTGAAGCTTTCTTT. Residues: CASRLGSGNTEAFF.

As DNA, the CDR3 is TGTGCTGCGGGGGCCGATCAGCCCCAGCATTTT. It codes for CAAGADQPQHF. The gene calls are TRBV19 and TRBJ1-5; weak D call: TRBD1 (6 bases). The CDR3 is 11 residues long. The germline V gene has CDR1 LNHDA and CDR2 SQIVND (reference sequence).